This T cell receptor (beta chain) is drawn from a study of T cells in Graves' hyperthyroidism and ophthalmopathy. Uncontrolled infections, other autoimmune diseases, pregnancy or lactation led to exclusion of patients. Clinical symptoms, serum thyroxine and TRAb, thyroid ultrasound and orbital computed tomography together formed the diagnostic basis. The CDR3 has 15 residues. The V and J ends lost 5 bases and 2 bases respectively, with 15 bases between them. The germline gives CDR1 SQVTM, CDR2 ANQGSEA. The sample holds many counts of this clonotype. Amplification of TCR beta CDR3 regions was performed using RNA transcripts as template. A first-round RT-PCR of the TCR CDR3 used the HTBI primer set. One entry per CDR3 protein results from TCRdb running MiXCR on the multiplex PCR reads. Of 540,000 or so distinct CDR3 sequences in the sample, more than 45% were seen once.

Sequenced sample: peripheral blood or thyroid tissue (not recorded which). The source is an adult woman with Graves' disease, either hyperthyroidism or ophthalmopathy (not recorded which). The V call is TRBV29-1, the J call TRBJ2-2, with D tentatively TRBD1 (5 bases). CDR3 sequence: CSVLGAGHNTGELFF. The CDR3 DNA sequence: TGCAGCGTTTTAGGGGCCGGACATAACACCGGGGAGCTGTTTTTT.